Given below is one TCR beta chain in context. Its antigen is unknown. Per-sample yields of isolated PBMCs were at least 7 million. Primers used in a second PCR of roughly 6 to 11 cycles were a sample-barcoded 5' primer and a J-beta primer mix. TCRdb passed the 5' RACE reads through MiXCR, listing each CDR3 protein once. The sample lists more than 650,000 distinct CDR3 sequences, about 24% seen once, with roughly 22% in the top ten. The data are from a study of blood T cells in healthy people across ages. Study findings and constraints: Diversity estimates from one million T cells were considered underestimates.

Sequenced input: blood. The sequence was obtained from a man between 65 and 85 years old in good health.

The CDR3 nucleotides read TGTGCCAGCAGCCCTGAGAGGGTTAAGGGAAACACCATATATTTT. This sequence encodes CASSPERVKGNTIYF. V usage is TRBV12-3 or TRBV12-4 and J usage is TRBJ1-3; no definite D call. V was cut by 6 bases and J by 4 bases, with 16 bases left in between. The CDR3 sequence is 15 residues long.